These 27 T cell receptor beta chains share one sample of origin, sequenced in a study of blood T cell repertoires in COVID-19. Clones were sequenced by immunoSEQ multiplex PCR, and TCRdb holds only the in-frame ones, with some missing. Of 100,000 to 150,000 clones detected, approximately 81% appear once; the ten largest clones hold approximately 5.9%. Sequencing was done on a sample of peripheral blood. These receptor sequences come from a man older than 75 with COVID-19, enrolled during active disease.

The chain employs TRBV6-5 and TRBJ2-1; 12 bases match TRBD2. V lost 8 bases, J lost 4 bases, and 6 bases stayed unmatched. The CDR3 has 15 amino acids. In germline, CDR1 is MNHEY, CDR2 SVGAGI. The CDR3 here is CASRGLAGEYNEQFF. In DNA form, the CDR3 reads TGTGCCAGCCGGGGACTAGCGGGCGAGTACAATGAGCAGTTCTTC.

This clone has more than one count but fewer than ten. CDR3 region: CASSLDGWSSGSDQETQYF. The CDR3 region has the DNA TGTGCCAGCAGCTTAGATGGGTGGAGCAGCGGGAGCGACCAAGAGACCCAGTACTTC. This rearrangement joins TRBV11-2 to TRBJ2-5; 8 bases are a match to TRBD2. The CDR3 is 19 amino acids. Looked up from germline, CDR1 is SGHAT and CDR2 is FQNNGV. Losses at the gene ends were 0 bases for V and 0 bases for J; bases not matched to a gene: 12.

This sequence joins TRBV5-8 and TRBJ2-3, with 12 bases aligning to TRBD2. The CDR3 spans 18 residues. Germline CDR1 SGHTS, CDR2 YDEGEE. Trimming cost V 5 bases and J 6 bases; bases outside gene matches: 16. In nucleotides, the CDR3 is TGTGCCAGCAGACCAGCCCGGTTTGGACTAGCGGGGTATGATACGCAGTATTTT. Protein sequence: CASRPARFGLAGYDTQYF. Using reference TRBV5-8 and TRBJ2-3 for the parts outside the CDR3, the full variable domain is EAGVTQSPTHLIKTRGQQATLRCSPISGHTSVYWYQQALGLGLQFLLWYDEGEERNRGNFPPRFSGRQFPNYSSELNVNALELEDSALYLCASRPARFGLAGYDTQYFGPGTRLTVL.

The V and J genes are TRBV2 and TRBJ2-1, with 7 bases identical to TRBD2. The germline gives CDR1 SNHLY, CDR2 FYNNEI. This CDR3 comprises 16 residues. V shed 7 bases, J shed 0 bases, and the junction held 9 bases outside the gene matches. CDR3: CASTEGRGSSYNEQFF. CDR3 sequence (DNA): TGTGCCAGCACCGAAGGGCGGGGGAGCTCCTACAATGAGCAGTTCTTC.

The V and J genes are TRBV18 and TRBJ2-7, with TRBD1 matching 9 bases. The CDR3 totals 13 residues. CDR1 and CDR2 (germline): KGHSH, LQKENI. With V trimmed by 6 bases and J by 5 bases, 5 bases remained unmatched. The CDR3 DNA follows: TGTGCCAGCTCGCCCGGGACAGGGAACGAGCAGTACTTC. As protein: CASSPGTGNEQYF.

V gene TRBV5-1 combines with J gene TRBJ2-1; 9 nucleotides agree with TRBD2. This CDR3 region has 13 residues. J gave up 15 bases and V 1 base, and 8 bases lay outside the gene matches. Looked up from germline, CDR1 is SGHRS and CDR2 is YFSETQ. Here the CDR3 DNA reads TGCGCCAGCAGCTTGCGCGCCGGGCGGGGGGGGTTCTTC. Its translation: CASSLRAGRGGFF.

The chain combines TRBV13 with TRBJ1-1; D possibly corresponds to TRBD1 (5 bases). V was trimmed by 2 bases and J by 2 bases, leaving 9 bases between them. Germline V gene data show CDR1 as PRHDT and CDR2 as FYEKMQ (reference sequence). The CDR3 is made up of 14 amino acids. CDR3 sequence (DNA): TGTGCCAGCAGCTTAAGGACACTTAACACTGAAGCTTTCTTT. Protein: CASSLRTLNTEAFF.

This chain joins TRBV11-3 and TRBJ2-2; TRBD1 matches 8 bases. V lost 3 bases, J lost 0 bases, and 0 bases stayed unmatched. Looked up from germline, CDR1 is SGHNT and CDR2 is YENEEA. This CDR3 has 15 amino acids. The CDR3, as DNA: TGTGCCAGCAGCTTGGGACAGGCGAACACCGGGGAGCTGTTTTTT. Translating gives CASSLGQANTGELFF.

The rearrangement uses TRBV7-2 and TRBJ1-2; tentative D call: TRBD1 (6 bases). Trimming left V 5 bases short and J 1 base short, with 20 bases between. Germline lookup yields CDR1 SGHTA and CDR2 FQGNSA. This CDR3 region has 17 residues. In nucleotides, the CDR3 is TGTGCCAGCAGCCCATCCACGGCGAGGGGGGGTAACTATGGCTACACCTTC. This translates into CASSPSTARGGNYGYTF.

This clone was recorded a few times. V and J are TRBV2 and TRBJ2-2, with 9 bases that match TRBD1. Trimming at V came to 5 bases and at J to 4 bases, leaving 2 bases not matched to a gene. CDR1 SNHLY and CDR2 FYNNEI come from the germline V gene. CDR3 length: 14 amino acids. The CDR3 DNA reads TGTGCCAGCAGTTGGACAGGGGCCACCGGGGAGCTGTTTTTT. It codes for CASSWTGATGELFF.

The CDR3 bases are TGTGCCAGCAGCCAAGTCAGCGTGGCCCCCCCTTCACCCCTCCACTTT. Translation gives CASSQVSVAPPSPLHF. The chain joins TRBV3-1 (or the pseudogene TRBV3-2) to TRBJ1-6; D remains ambiguous. In germline, CDR1 is LGHDT, CDR2 YNNKEL (reference sequence). This CDR3 is 16 amino acids long. Between the trimmed V and J ends, which lost 1 base and 9 bases, there was a span of 16 bases.

This clone was recorded once. This chain connects TRBV6-5 to TRBJ2-1; TRBD2 matches 9 bases. Per the germline V gene, CDR1 is MNHEY and CDR2 is SVGAGI. CDR3 length: 15 residues. V shed 4 bases, J shed 0 bases, and the junction held 1 base outside the gene matches. Written as DNA, the CDR3 is TGTGCCAGCAGTTCGACTAGCGGCTCCTACAATGAGCAGTTCTTC. It translates to CASSSTSGSYNEQFF.

The chain is built from TRBV5-4 and TRBJ1-3; D possibly corresponds to TRBD1 (5 bases). Between the trimmed V and J ends, which lost 1 base and 0 bases, there was a span of 11 bases. The CDR3 is 16 residues long. The germline V gene has CDR1 SGHNT and CDR2 YYREEE (reference sequence). The DNA of the CDR3 is TGTGCCAGCAGCTTGCAGGGCTTGAGCTCTGGAAACACCATATATTTT. As protein: CASSLQGLSSGNTIYF.

The gene calls are TRBV23-1 and TRBJ1-1, with D hard to call. TRBV23-1 has ORF status, its function being uncertain. The CDR3 has 13 amino acids. The V end lost 8 bases, the J end lost 1 base, and 11 bases lay between the germline ends. The CDR3 protein is CASHATGNTEAFF. CDR3 nucleotide sequence: TGCGCCAGCCACGCGACGGGGAACACTGAAGCTTTCTTT.

The chain employs TRBV7-9 and TRBJ2-3; TRBD1 agrees at 7 bases. Germline CDR1 reads SEHNR; CDR2 reads FQNEAQ (reference sequence). This CDR3 is built from 14 residues. V shed 2 bases and J 5 bases; nucleotides not matched to a gene: 4. The CDR3 spells CASSLQGVGDTQYF. In DNA form, the CDR3 reads TGTGCCAGCAGCTTACAGGGGGTAGGAGATACGCAGTATTTT. Supplemented by reference TRBV7-9 and TRBJ2-3, the full variable domain reads DTGVSQNPRHKITKRGQNVTFRCDPISEHNRLYWYRQTLGQGPEFLTYFQNEAQLEKSRLLSDRFSAERPKGSFSTLEIQRTEQGDSAMYLCASSLQGVGDTQYFGPGTRLTVL.

J is TRBJ1-1 and V is TRBV19, with 12 bases aligning to TRBD1. CDR3 length: 21 amino acids. Germline CDR1 and CDR2: LNHDA and SQIVND (reference sequence). V shed 5 bases, J shed 3 bases, and the junction held 22 bases outside the gene matches. CDR3 loop: CASSGYRDRGPRRGMDTEAFF. CDR3 nucleotide sequence: TGTGCCAGTAGTGGATACCGGGACAGGGGGCCCCGTCGGGGTATGGACACTGAAGCTTTCTTT.

J is TRBJ1-2 and V is TRBV30; no reliable D call. The CDR3 spans 13 residues. The germline gives CDR1 GTSNPN, CDR2 SVGIG (reference sequence). CDR3 loop: CLVSQATNYGYTF. DNA for the CDR3: TGTCTTGTATCCCAGGCGACTAACTATGGCTACACCTTC.

V gene TRBV4-3 combines with J gene TRBJ2-7, with TRBD1 matching 10 bases. The CDR3 is 18 amino acids. Germline trimming cut 0 bases from V and 6 bases from J; bases unmatched to any gene: 14. Germline V CDR1 and CDR2: LGHNA, YSLEER. The CDR3 reads CASSQEEYVPGQGFEQYF. The CDR3 DNA reads as TGCGCCAGCAGCCAAGAAGAGTACGTCCCGGGACAGGGGTTCGAGCAGTACTTC.

The V and J genes are TRBV5-4 and TRBJ1-6; 7 nucleotides agree with TRBD1. The J segment lost 9 bases and the V segment lost 1 base, leaving 4 bases of the junction unmatched. The CDR3 covers 14 residues. Germline assignment: CDR1 SGHNT and CDR2 YYREEE (reference sequence). CDR3 nucleotides: TGTGCCAGCAGCTTGAGACAGGGTCGTTCACCCCTCCACTTT. Its protein is CASSLRQGRSPLHF.

The V gene is TRBV19, the J gene TRBJ2-1; 10 bases are a match to TRBD2. With 5 bases clipped from V and 6 bases from J, the junction kept 4 bases outside the gene matches. The CDR3 covers 14 residues. Germline V gives CDR1 LNHDA, CDR2 SQIVND (reference sequence). For the CDR3, the DNA is TGTGCCAGTAGTCCTAGCGGGAGCGGCAATGAGCAGTTCTTC. This sequence encodes CASSPSGSGNEQFF.

The sample holds a few counts of this clone. CDR3 amino acids: CASSRQENTEAFF. As DNA, the CDR3 is TGTGCCAGCAGTCGACAGGAGAACACTGAAGCTTTCTTT. The chain carries TRBV12-3 or TRBV12-4 and TRBJ1-1; tentatively, D is TRBD1 (6 bases). The CDR3 totals 13 residues. Trimming cost V 5 bases and J 1 base, with 8 bases left between them.

The CDR3 region is CASKPGLAGRISYEQYF. The DNA for the CDR3 is TGTGCCAGCAAACCGGGACTAGCGGGCCGAATTTCCTACGAGCAGTACTTC. The rearrangement uses TRBV5-6 and TRBJ2-7; 12 nucleotides line up with TRBD2. The trim removed 6 bases at V and 1 base at J, leaving 11 bases unmatched. Per germline, CDR1 SGHDT and CDR2 YYEEEE. The CDR3 runs 17 residues.

This clone has only one observation. The V gene is TRBV18, the J gene TRBJ1-1, with D hard to call. This CDR3 is built from 15 residues. V lost 3 bases and J 0 bases, leaving 11 bases between the germline ends. CDR1 is KGHSH and CDR2 is LQKENI in the germline V gene. The CDR3 is CASSPPGSLNTEAFF. The DNA of the CDR3 is TGTGCCAGCTCACCTCCCGGGAGCCTGAACACTGAAGCTTTCTTT.

The chain couples TRBV6-5 to TRBJ2-7; D is perhaps TRBD1 (6 bases). The germline V gene encodes CDR1 MNHEY and CDR2 SVGAGI. Trimming stripped 7 bases from V and 2 bases from J, with 15 bases between. The length of the CDR3 is 14 residues. CDR3 loop: CASTPGAPPYEQYF. Written as DNA, the CDR3 is TGTGCCAGCACCCCAGGGGCTCCCCCCTACGAGCAGTACTTC.

This clone appeared a few times. The chain uses TRBV5-4 and TRBJ1-6, with 9 nucleotides matching TRBD1. This CDR3 is 17 amino acids long. V was pared by 2 bases and J by 4 bases, with 7 bases of the junction left unmatched. The germline V gene encodes CDR1 SGHNT and CDR2 YYREEE (reference sequence). CDR3 DNA: TGTGCCAGCAGCTTTGATGGGACAGGGATATATAATTCACCCCTCCACTTT. Its translation is CASSFDGTGIYNSPLHF.

The chain joins TRBV18 to TRBJ1-5, with 8 positions matching TRBD1. The CDR3 has 16 residues. Germline V gene sequence: CDR1 KGHSH, CDR2 LQKENI. V dropped 3 bases and J dropped 5; count of bases not matched to a gene: 9. Here the CDR3 DNA reads TGTGCCAGCTCACCGATAGACAGGGGTGGGGATCAGCCCCAGCATTTT. This translates into CASSPIDRGGDQPQHF.

This rearrangement joins TRBV12-3 or TRBV12-4 to TRBJ1-2; D remains unclear. Trimming shortened V by 3 bases and J by 5 bases, and 4 bases separated the two germline ends. This CDR3 region has 11 residues. DNA for the CDR3: TGTGCCAGCAGTTTTCAGTATGGCTACACCTTC. Translating it yields CASSFQYGYTF.